This T cell receptor beta chain was sequenced for a study of T cell responses to AZD1222 COVID-19 vaccine. The study's findings and limits: Compared with day 0, the breadth and depth of the Spike-specific TCR repertoire rose significantly after two doses of AZD1222. Only a handful of AZD1222 recipients tested seropositive at baseline. In the spike-specific TCR repertoire, nearly half reportedly target unmutated variant regions. Clonal diversity was possibly underestimated, and the donors were mostly white British, with more females.

To note about this clone: Its antigen remains unknown.

This CDR3 is built from 12 residues. Trimming left V 4 bases short and J 10 bases short, with 8 bases between. TCRdb's table, derived via immunoSEQ multiplex PCR, lists solely in-frame clones and lacks some. The table records over 150,000 clones, around 87% of them present only once. The sequence came from an adult who received the AZD1222 COVID-19 vaccine. The V and J genes are TRBV12-3 or TRBV12-4 and TRBJ1-6; D is perhaps TRBD1 (5 bases). Material: peripheral blood, obtained 28 days after the second AZD1222 dose. The CDR3 here is CASSWGLSPLHF. As DNA, the CDR3 is TGTGCCAGCAGTTGGGGGTTGTCACCCCTCCACTTT.